This TCR beta chain was sequenced in a study of T cell changes during pregnancy in multiple sclerosis. Germline V lookup: CDR1 LNHDA, CDR2 SQIVND (reference sequence). The CDR3 sequence is 15 residues long. V was clipped by 9 bases and J by 3 bases, with 18 bases between them. The method was immunoSEQ multiplex PCR; TCRdb's version includes in-frame clones alone and lacks a portion of them. The sample has approximately 34,000 clones, about 90% seen once. The sequences come from CD4+ T cells from peripheral blood mononuclear cells, collected after pregnancy. The chain is built from TRBV19 and TRBJ2-1; maybe TRBD2 (6 bases). This receptor was identified in a female donor with multiple sclerosis, enrolled in a pregnancy study. The CDR3 here is CASRPLAELYNEQFF. The CDR3 coding sequence is TGTGCCAGCCGCCCCTTAGCGGAACTCTACAATGAGCAGTTCTTC. The full variable domain, its missing parts supplied by reference TRBV19 and TRBJ2-1, is DGGITQSPKYLFRKEGQNVTLSCEQNLNHDAMYWYRQDPGQGLRLIYYSQIVNDFQKGDIAEGYSVSREKKESFPLTVTSAQKNPTAFYLCASRPLAELYNEQFFGPGTRLTVL.